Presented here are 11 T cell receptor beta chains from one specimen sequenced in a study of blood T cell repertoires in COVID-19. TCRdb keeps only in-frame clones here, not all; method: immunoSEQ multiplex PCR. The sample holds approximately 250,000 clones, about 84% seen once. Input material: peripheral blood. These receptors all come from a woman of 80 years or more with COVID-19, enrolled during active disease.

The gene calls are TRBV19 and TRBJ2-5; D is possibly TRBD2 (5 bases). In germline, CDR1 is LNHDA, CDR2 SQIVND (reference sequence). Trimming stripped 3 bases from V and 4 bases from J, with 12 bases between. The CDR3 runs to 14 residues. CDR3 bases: TGTGCCAGTAGTATCACGGGCAGCGGAGAGACCCAGTACTTC. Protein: CASSITGSGETQYF.

This chain's CDR3 is CAWRSEWSYEQYF. In DNA form, the CDR3 reads TGTGCCTGGAGGTCGGAGTGGTCCTACGAGCAGTACTTC. V gene TRBV30 combines with J gene TRBJ2-7; no clear D. The germline gives CDR1 GTSNPN, CDR2 SVGIG (reference sequence). The CDR3 contains 13 residues. Trimming removed 3 bases at V and 1 base at J, with 10 bases between.

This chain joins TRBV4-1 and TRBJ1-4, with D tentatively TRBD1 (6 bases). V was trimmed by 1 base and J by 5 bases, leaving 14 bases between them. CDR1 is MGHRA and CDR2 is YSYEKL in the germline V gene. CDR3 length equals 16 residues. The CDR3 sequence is CASSQGIDRWNEKLFF. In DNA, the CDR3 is TGCGCCAGCAGCCAAGGAATCGACAGGTGGAATGAAAAACTGTTTTTT.

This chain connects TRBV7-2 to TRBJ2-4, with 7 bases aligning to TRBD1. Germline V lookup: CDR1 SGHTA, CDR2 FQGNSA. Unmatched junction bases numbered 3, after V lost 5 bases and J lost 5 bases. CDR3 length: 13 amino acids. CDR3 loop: CASSRGTENIQYF. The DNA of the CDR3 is TGTGCCAGCAGCCGTGGGACAGAAAACATTCAGTACTTC.

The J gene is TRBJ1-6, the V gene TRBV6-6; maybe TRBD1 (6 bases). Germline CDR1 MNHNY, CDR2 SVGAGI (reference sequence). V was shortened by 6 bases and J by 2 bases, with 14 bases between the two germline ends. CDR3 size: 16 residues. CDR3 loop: CASSRSTGAYNSPLHF. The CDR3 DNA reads TGTGCCAGCAGCCGTTCGACAGGCGCCTATAATTCACCCCTCCACTTT.

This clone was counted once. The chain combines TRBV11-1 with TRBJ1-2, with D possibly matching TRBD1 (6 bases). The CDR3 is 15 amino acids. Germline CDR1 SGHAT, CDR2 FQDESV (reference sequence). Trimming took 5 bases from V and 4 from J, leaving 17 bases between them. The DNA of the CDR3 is TGTGCCAGCAGCAATTTAACAGGGAGCCGCTATGGCTACACCTTC. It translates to CASSNLTGSRYGYTF.

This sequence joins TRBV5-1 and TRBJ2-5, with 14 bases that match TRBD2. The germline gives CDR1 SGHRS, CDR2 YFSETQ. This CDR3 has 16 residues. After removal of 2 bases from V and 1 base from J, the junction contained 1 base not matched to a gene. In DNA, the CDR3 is TGCGCCAGCAGCTTAGGGACTAGCGGGGGCCAAGAGACCCAGTACTTC. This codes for CASSLGTSGGQETQYF.

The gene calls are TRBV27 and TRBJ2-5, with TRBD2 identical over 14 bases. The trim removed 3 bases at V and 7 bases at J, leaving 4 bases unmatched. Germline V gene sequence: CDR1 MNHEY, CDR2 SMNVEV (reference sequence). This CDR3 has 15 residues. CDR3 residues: CASSLTSGGAGTQYF. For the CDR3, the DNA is TGTGCCAGCAGTTTGACTAGCGGGGGGGCCGGGACCCAGTACTTC.

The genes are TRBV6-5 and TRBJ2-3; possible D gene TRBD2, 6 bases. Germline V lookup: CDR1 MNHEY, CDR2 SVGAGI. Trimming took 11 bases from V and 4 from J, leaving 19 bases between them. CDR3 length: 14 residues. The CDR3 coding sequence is TGTGCCGTGAAGGGTGGGAGGTGGGCAGATACGCAGTATTTT. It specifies CAVKGGRWADTQYF.

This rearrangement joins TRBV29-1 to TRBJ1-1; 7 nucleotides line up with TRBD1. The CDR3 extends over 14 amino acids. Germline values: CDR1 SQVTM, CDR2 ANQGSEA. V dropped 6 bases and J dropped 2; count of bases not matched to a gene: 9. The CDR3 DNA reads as TGCAGCGTCAGGGGGGACAGAGGAAACACTGAAGCTTTCTTT. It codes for CSVRGDRGNTEAFF.

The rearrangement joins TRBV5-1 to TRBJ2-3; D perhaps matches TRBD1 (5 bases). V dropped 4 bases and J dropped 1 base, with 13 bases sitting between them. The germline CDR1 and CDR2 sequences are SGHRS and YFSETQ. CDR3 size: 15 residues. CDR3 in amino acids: CASSHDSKRTDTQYF. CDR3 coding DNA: TGCGCCAGCAGCCACGACAGTAAGCGCACAGATACGCAGTATTTT.